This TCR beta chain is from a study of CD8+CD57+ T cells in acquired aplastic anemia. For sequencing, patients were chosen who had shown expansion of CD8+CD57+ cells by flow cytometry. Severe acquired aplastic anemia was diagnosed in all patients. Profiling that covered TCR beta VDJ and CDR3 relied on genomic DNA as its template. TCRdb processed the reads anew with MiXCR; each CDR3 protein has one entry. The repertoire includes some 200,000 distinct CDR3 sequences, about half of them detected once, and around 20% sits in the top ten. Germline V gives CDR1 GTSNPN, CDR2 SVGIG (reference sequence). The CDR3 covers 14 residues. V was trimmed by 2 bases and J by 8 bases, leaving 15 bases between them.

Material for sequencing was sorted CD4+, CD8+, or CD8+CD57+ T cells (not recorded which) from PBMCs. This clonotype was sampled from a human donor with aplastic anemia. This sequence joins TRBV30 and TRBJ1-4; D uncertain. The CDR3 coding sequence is TGTGCCTGGAGTCGAGGGCCCGTGGGGGAAAAACTGTTTTTT. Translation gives CAWSRGPVGEKLFF.